Each of the 26 T cell receptor beta chains below was sequenced from the same sample in a study of shared clonotypes between healthy human individuals. Sequencing was performed with immunoSEQ multiplex PCR; in TCRdb, only in-frame clones are kept and a portion is missing. The sample yields about 980,000 clones, 60% to 85% seen once. Sequencing was done on a sample of memory CD4+ T cells sorted from blood. Subset in this sample: CD45RA-negative fraction. All receptors come from a man in his late teens or twenties in good health.

V gene TRBV7-9 combines with J gene TRBJ1-4; no clear D. The CDR3 spans 14 residues. The germline V and J ends were trimmed by 1 base and 4 bases, with 7 bases remaining between them. Germline CDR1 and CDR2: SEHNR and FQNEAQ (reference sequence). The CDR3 reads CASSLGQLNEKLFF. CDR3 nucleotides: TGTGCCAGCAGCTTAGGGCAGCTTAATGAAAAACTGTTTTTT.

The V and J genes are TRBV4-1 and TRBJ2-5; D gene ambiguous. The germline V gene encodes CDR1 MGHRA and CDR2 YSYEKL. The CDR3 is made up of 14 amino acids. V shed 1 base and J shed 2 bases, with 8 bases lying between them. This chain's CDR3 is CASSQVTTQETQYF. CDR3 nucleotides: TGCGCCAGCAGCCAAGTTACAACACAAGAGACCCAGTACTTC.

This chain connects TRBV6-1 to TRBJ2-1; 7 bases line up with TRBD2. This CDR3 is 15 amino acids long. CDR1 and CDR2 from the germline V gene are MNHNS and SASEGT. Germline trimming cut 6 bases from V and 10 bases from J; bases unmatched to any gene: 15. CDR3 sequence reads: CASRPTGTKGREQFF. Here the CDR3 DNA reads TGTGCCAGCAGGCCCACCGGGACTAAGGGTAGGGAGCAGTTCTTC.

The CDR3 sequence: CASGRDTMNTEAFF. CDR3 DNA sequence: TGTGCTAGTGGCAGGGACACCATGAACACTGAAGCTTTCTTT. The chain couples TRBV12-5 to TRBJ1-1; tentatively, D is TRBD1 (6 bases). This CDR3 is built from 14 residues. Deletions cut 6 bases from V and 0 bases from J, with 11 bases between. Germline V gene sequence: CDR1 LGHNT, CDR2 FRNRAP. The full variable domain, completed using reference TRBV12-5 and TRBJ1-1, is DARVTQTPRHKVTEMGQEVTMRCQPILGHNTVFWYRQTMMQGLELLAYFRNRAPLDDSGMPKDRFSAEMPDATLATLKIQPSEPRDSAVYFCASGRDTMNTEAFFGQGTRLTVV.

Details on this clone: Other DNA variants within this sample encode the same CDR3. V and J are TRBV9 and TRBJ1-4; D unresolved. Germline V gene data show CDR1 as SGDLS and CDR2 as YYNGEE. The CDR3 is made up of 13 amino acids. The V end was cut by 3 bases, the J end by 7 bases, with 10 bases between. In DNA, the CDR3 is TGTGCCAGCAGCGGAAGGGCCGGTGAAAAACTGTTTTTT. Encoded protein: CASSGRAGEKLFF.

A word on this clone: This likely came from a read error, as a far larger clone is one base away. V gene TRBV11-2 combines with J gene TRBJ2-3, with D tentatively TRBD2 (6 bases). V dropped 6 bases and J dropped 4 bases, with 11 bases sitting between them. The CDR3 is 13 residues long. Germline V gene sequence: CDR1 SGHAT, CDR2 FQNNGV. The CDR3 bases are TGTGCCAGCAGTGGAGGAGGGGCAGATACGCAGTATTTT. It is translated as CASSGGGADTQYF. Supplemented by reference TRBV11-2 and TRBJ2-3, the full variable domain reads EAGVAQSPRYKIIEKRQSVAFWCNPISGHATLYWYQQILGQGPKLLIQFQNNGVVDDSQLPKDRFSAERLKGVDSTLKIQPAKLEDSAVYLCASSGGGADTQYFGPGTRLTVL.

The chain is built from TRBV19 and TRBJ1-5, with D tentatively TRBD1 (5 bases). CDR1 is LNHDA, CDR2 SQIVND, per germline (reference sequence). This CDR3 spans 15 amino acids. Trimming stripped 4 bases from V and 3 bases from J, with 13 bases between. CDR3 sequence: CASSNSAGPNQPQHF. Here the CDR3 DNA reads TGTGCCAGTAGTAATTCGGCAGGGCCCAATCAGCCCCAGCATTTT.

On this clone itself: A read error likely explains this, since a far larger clone differs by one base. Additional DNA sequences in this sample encode the identical CDR3. The chain is built from TRBV7-2 and TRBJ1-1; the D is unclear. Germline CDR1 SGHTA, CDR2 FQGNSA. The CDR3 is 13 amino acids. Trimming shortened V by 1 base and J by 4 bases, and 7 bases separated the two germline ends. The DNA of the CDR3 is TGTGCCAGCAGCTTAGGAGGAGGCACTGAAGCTTTCTTT. Translated: CASSLGGGTEAFF.

The chain uses TRBV7-2 and TRBJ2-7; D remains unclear. Germline V CDR1 and CDR2: SGHTA, FQGNSA. V lost 1 base and J 0 bases, leaving 10 bases between the germline ends. There are 15 residues in the CDR3. CDR3 in amino acids: CASSLGPHFSYEQYF. Written as DNA, the CDR3 is TGTGCCAGCAGCTTAGGTCCCCACTTCTCCTACGAGCAGTACTTC.

The chain recombines TRBV5-4 with TRBJ2-1, with D possibly TRBD2 on 7 matching bases. Germline values: CDR1 SGHNT, CDR2 YYREEE (reference sequence). The CDR3 spans 15 residues. V dropped 3 bases and J dropped 7 bases, with 17 bases sitting between them. CDR3 DNA sequence: TGTGCCAGCAGCTCGCGGGGGCCCTCGGGGAATGAGCAGTTCTTC. Protein: CASSSRGPSGNEQFF.

The chain recombines TRBV5-1 with TRBJ2-7, with D hard to call. Germline V gene sequence: CDR1 SGHRS, CDR2 YFSETQ. V shed 1 base and J shed 0 bases, with 14 bases lying between them. The CDR3 contains 16 residues. The CDR3 region has the DNA TGCGCCAGCAGCTTGAGTAGTAGGCAGAGCTCCTACGAGCAGTACTTC. This gives the protein CASSLSSRQSSYEQYF.

The chain is built from TRBV7-2 and TRBJ1-3; 7 nucleotides align to TRBD1. Losses at the gene ends were 1 base for V and 6 bases for J; bases not matched to a gene: 9. CDR1 and CDR2 (germline): SGHTA, FQGNSA. There are 16 residues in the CDR3. The chain's CDR3 is CASSLGPQGRINTIYF. The CDR3 DNA reads TGTGCCAGCAGCTTAGGTCCACAGGGGAGAATAAACACCATATATTTT.

The genes are TRBV7-2 and TRBJ2-2; D is uncertain. CDR1 is SGHTA and CDR2 is FQGNSA in the germline V gene. The CDR3 spans 13 residues. Trimming removed 5 bases from V and 7 bases from J, with 11 bases in between. As DNA, the CDR3 is TGTGCCAGCAGCCAAGACACTATCGGGGAGCTGTTTTTT. Its translation: CASSQDTIGELFF.

As to this clone: Different DNA sequences within this sample yield the same CDR3. The chain uses TRBV18 and TRBJ2-2; 7 nucleotides line up with TRBD1. The germline gives CDR1 KGHSH, CDR2 LQKENI. The junction had 3 bases not matched to a gene; V was cut back by 1 base and J by 1 base. The CDR3 runs 16 residues. The CDR3 DNA reads as TGTGCCAGCTCACCACGACAGGGTCGGAACACCGGGGAGCTGTTTTTT. Its translation: CASSPRQGRNTGELFF.

This clone was detected a few times. The rearrangement joins TRBV2 to TRBJ1-1, with D possibly matching TRBD1 (5 bases). CDR3 size: 13 residues. Germline V gene lookup returns CDR1 SNHLY and CDR2 FYNNEI. The germline V and J ends were trimmed by 4 bases and 1 base, with 7 bases remaining between them. CDR3 in amino acids: CASSAQGNTEAFF. CDR3 sequence (DNA): TGTGCCAGCAGTGCTCAGGGGAACACTGAAGCTTTCTTT.

J is TRBJ1-4 and V is TRBV11-2; no firm D call. The CDR3 covers 13 residues. Germline CDR1 reads SGHAT; CDR2 reads FQNNGV. V lost 4 bases, J lost 3 bases, and 6 bases lay in between. CDR3 bases: TGTGCCAGCAGCTCCTTCCCTAATGAAAAACTGTTTTTT. This gives the protein CASSSFPNEKLFF.

The chain couples TRBV28 to TRBJ1-1, with 8 positions matching TRBD1. The V and J ends lost 6 bases and 8 bases, in that order; junction bases with no gene match: 5. This CDR3 has 12 residues. CDR1 is MDHEN, CDR2 SYDVKM, per germline. DNA for the CDR3: TGTGCCAGCAGGGACAGGGCCTCAGAAGCTTTCTTT. Translation gives CASRDRASEAFF.

The V gene is TRBV5-1, the J gene TRBJ1-1, with D tentatively TRBD1 (5 bases). Trimming left V 2 bases short and J 7 bases short, with 12 bases between. Germline CDR1 is SGHRS and CDR2 is YFSETQ. The CDR3 is 13 residues long. This chain's CDR3 is CASSFSDTSEAFF. The CDR3 DNA sequence: TGCGCCAGCAGCTTTTCGGACACGAGTGAAGCTTTCTTT.

The chain has TRBV5-1 and TRBJ2-5; TRBD1 matches at 9 bases. The CDR3 consists of 14 residues. Germline values: CDR1 SGHRS, CDR2 YFSETQ. V trimming: 4 bases; J trimming: 5 bases; junction bases outside the gene matches: 6. CDR3 bases: TGCGCCAGCAGCCAGACAGGGGGTCGGGAGACCCAGTACTTC. It codes for CASSQTGGRETQYF.

The gene calls are TRBV10-3 and TRBJ1-4; TRBD1 agrees at 8 bases. CDR3 length: 15 amino acids. The germline V gene has CDR1 ENHRY and CDR2 SYGVKD. J was trimmed by 4 bases and V by 11 bases; bases with no gene match: 12. CDR3 bases: TGTGCCCCGAACCCGAGGGACAGGCTTAATGAAAAACTGTTTTTT. Protein product: CAPNPRDRLNEKLFF.

This clone has a single count. This chain connects TRBV13 to TRBJ2-7; 7 positions agree with TRBD1. CDR1 is PRHDT, CDR2 FYEKMQ, per germline (reference sequence). V lost 4 bases, J lost 6 bases, and 9 bases stayed unmatched. The CDR3 contains 14 residues. CDR3 in DNA: TGTGCCAGCAGCTCCGCCGGGACAGACAGCGAGCAGTACTTC. It is translated as CASSSAGTDSEQYF.

The gene calls are TRBV2 and TRBJ1-2; D unresolved. Germline values: CDR1 SNHLY, CDR2 FYNNEI. The V end lost 6 bases, the J end lost 4 bases, and 15 bases lay between the germline ends. CDR3 size: 14 residues. The CDR3 sequence is CASRARQGFYGYTF. For the CDR3, the DNA is TGTGCCAGCAGGGCCCGACAAGGATTCTATGGCTACACCTTC.

Of note for this clone: A single base separates this from a much larger clone, so it may be a read error. CDR3 region: CASSLQGANEQYF. The CDR3 nucleotides are TGTGCCAGCAGCTTACAGGGGGCCAACGAGCAGTACTTC. V usage is TRBV7-9 and J usage is TRBJ2-7; TRBD1 matches at 8 bases. The germline V gene encodes CDR1 SEHNR and CDR2 FQNEAQ (reference sequence). The CDR3 contains 13 residues. Germline trimming cut 2 bases from V and 5 bases from J; bases unmatched to any gene: 2.

This rearrangement joins TRBV7-3 to TRBJ1-5; no clear D. Trimming left V 4 bases short and J 6 bases short, with 13 bases between. Looked up from germline, CDR1 is SGHTA and CDR2 is FQGTGA. This CDR3 has 14 amino acids. Here the CDR3 DNA reads TGTGCCAGCAGCTCGAACGTCAAGAGTCAGCCCCAGCATTTT. This translates into CASSSNVKSQPQHF.

V and J are TRBV5-1 and TRBJ1-2, with 7 bases that match TRBD1. The trim removed 0 bases at V and 11 bases at J, leaving 7 bases unmatched. Germline V gene sequence: CDR1 SGHRS, CDR2 YFSETQ. This CDR3 contains 13 residues. The CDR3 protein is CASSLEQQGTYTF. For the CDR3, the DNA is TGCGCCAGCAGCTTGGAGCAACAGGGGACGTACACCTTC.

The rearrangement links TRBV6-1 to TRBJ2-7; no definite D call. The V gene lost 6 bases and the J gene lost 1 base, with 7 bases spanning the gap. Germline V lookup: CDR1 MNHNS, CDR2 SASEGT. This CDR3 is 12 amino acids long. CDR3 protein: CASRDGSYEQYF. Here the CDR3 DNA reads TGTGCCAGCAGGGACGGTTCCTACGAGCAGTACTTC.